This T cell receptor beta chain was sequenced during a study of blood T cell repertoires in COVID-19. Turning to the study itself: PBMCs, B-cell-depleted T cells, or T cells provided the cDNA or gDNA that made up the material.

This study enrolled people aged 18 to 89 from approximately 25 US geographic areas. Participant-reported clinical history was the basis for cohort assignment. This CDR3 spans 15 amino acids. The germline V gene has CDR1 MNHEY and CDR2 SMNVEV (reference sequence). Deletions cut 6 bases from V and 2 bases from J, with 13 bases between. Original processing notes: Amplified reference gene primers provided the basis for estimating nucleated cell counts. Profiling relied on immunoSEQ multiplex PCR, and the TCRdb table lists in-frame clones only, not all of them. D and trimming were read from the DNA, whereas the V and J calls and clone size are those reported in that table. The sample lists around 290,000 clones, 88% occurring once.

V gene TRBV27 combines with J gene TRBJ2-2, with D perhaps matching TRBD1 (5 bases). The sequence derives from a woman in her twenties or thirties who had recovered from COVID-19. Sequencing was done on a sample of PBMCs or T cells enriched from blood (not recorded which). CDR3 loop: CASSLGQGNTGELFF. The CDR3 DNA reads as TGTGCCAGCAGCTTGGGGCAGGGTAACACCGGGGAGCTGTTTTTT.